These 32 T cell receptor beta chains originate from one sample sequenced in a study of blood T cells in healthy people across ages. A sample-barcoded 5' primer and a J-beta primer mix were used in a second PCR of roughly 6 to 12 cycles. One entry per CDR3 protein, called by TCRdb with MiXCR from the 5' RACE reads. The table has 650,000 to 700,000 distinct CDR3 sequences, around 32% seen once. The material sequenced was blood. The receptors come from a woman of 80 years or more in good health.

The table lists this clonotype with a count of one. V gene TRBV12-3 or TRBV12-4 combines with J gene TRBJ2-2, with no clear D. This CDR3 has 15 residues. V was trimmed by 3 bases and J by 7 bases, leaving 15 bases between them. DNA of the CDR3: TGTGCCAGCAGTTTTAGTCCCCTAACCAGCGGGGAGCTGTTTTTT. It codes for CASSFSPLTSGELFF.

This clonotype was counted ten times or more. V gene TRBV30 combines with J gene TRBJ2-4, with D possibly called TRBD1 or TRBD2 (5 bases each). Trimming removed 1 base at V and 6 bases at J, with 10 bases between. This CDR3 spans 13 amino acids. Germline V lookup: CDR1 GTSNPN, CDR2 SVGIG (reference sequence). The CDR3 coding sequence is TGTGCCTGGAGTGCCCAGGGAGTAAACATTCAGTACTTC. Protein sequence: CAWSAQGVNIQYF.

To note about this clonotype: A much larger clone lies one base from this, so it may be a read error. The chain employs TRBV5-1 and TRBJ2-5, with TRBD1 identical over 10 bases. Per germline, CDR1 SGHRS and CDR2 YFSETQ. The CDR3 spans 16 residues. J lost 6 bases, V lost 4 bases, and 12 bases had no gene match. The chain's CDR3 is CASSPIPGQGRKTQYF. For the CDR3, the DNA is TGCGCCAGCAGCCCAATTCCGGGACAGGGGAGGAAGACCCAGTACTTC.

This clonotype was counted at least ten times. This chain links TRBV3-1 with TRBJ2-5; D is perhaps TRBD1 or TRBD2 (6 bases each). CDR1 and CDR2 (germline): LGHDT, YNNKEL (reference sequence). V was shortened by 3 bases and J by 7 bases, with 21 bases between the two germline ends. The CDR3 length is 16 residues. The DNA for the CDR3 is TGTGCCAGCAGCCAGTCCGGGGGCCACCGCCCTCGGACCCAGTACTTC. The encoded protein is CASSQSGGHRPRTQYF.

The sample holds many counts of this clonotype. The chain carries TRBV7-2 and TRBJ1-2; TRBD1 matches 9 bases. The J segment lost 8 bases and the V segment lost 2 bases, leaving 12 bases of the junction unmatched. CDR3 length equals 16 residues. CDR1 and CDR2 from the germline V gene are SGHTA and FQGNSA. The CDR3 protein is CASSLSPGTGLGGYTF. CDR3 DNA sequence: TGTGCCAGCAGCTTAAGTCCCGGGACAGGGTTAGGAGGCTACACCTTC.

CDR3 sequence reads: CASSSRPRTGVEDQPQHF. CDR3 DNA: TGTGCCAGCTCTAGCCGACCCCGGACAGGGGTCGAGGATCAGCCCCAGCATTTT. The chain carries TRBV12-3 or TRBV12-4 and TRBJ1-5, with 9 positions matching TRBD1. This CDR3 is 18 amino acids long. With 8 bases clipped from V and 5 bases from J, the junction kept 19 bases outside the gene matches.

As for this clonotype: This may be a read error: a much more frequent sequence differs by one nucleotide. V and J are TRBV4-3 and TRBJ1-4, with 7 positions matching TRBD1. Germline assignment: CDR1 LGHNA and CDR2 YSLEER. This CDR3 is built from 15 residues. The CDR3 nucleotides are TGCGCCAGCAGCCAAGGACAGGGTGAGGATGAAAACCTGTTTTTT. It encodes CASSQGQGEDENLFF.

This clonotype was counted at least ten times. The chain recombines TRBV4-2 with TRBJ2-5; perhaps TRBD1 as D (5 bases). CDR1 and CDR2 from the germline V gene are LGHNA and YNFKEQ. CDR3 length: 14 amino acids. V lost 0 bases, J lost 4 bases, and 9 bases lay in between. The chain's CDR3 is CASSQEVGRETQYF. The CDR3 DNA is TGTGCCAGCAGCCAAGAGGTGGGGCGAGAGACCCAGTACTTC.

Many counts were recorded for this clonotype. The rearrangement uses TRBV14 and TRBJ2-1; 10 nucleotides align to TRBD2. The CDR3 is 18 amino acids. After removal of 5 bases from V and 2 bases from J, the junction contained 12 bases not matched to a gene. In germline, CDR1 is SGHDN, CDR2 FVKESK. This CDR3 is CASSLRAGGYRAYNEQFF. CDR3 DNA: TGTGCCAGCAGCTTGAGAGCGGGGGGGTATCGTGCCTACAATGAGCAGTTCTTC.

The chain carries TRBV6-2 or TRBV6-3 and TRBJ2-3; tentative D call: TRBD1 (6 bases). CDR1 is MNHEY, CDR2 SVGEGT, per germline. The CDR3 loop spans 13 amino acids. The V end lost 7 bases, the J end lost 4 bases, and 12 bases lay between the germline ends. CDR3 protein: CASTRGFPDTQYF. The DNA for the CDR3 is TGTGCCAGCACAAGGGGGTTCCCAGATACGCAGTATTTT.

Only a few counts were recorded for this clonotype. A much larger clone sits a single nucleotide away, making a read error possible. In DNA form, the CDR3 reads TGTGCCAGCAGCTTGCAGCGGGGGGCCACCTACGAGCAGTACTTC. Translated, it gives CASSLQRGATYEQYF. The chain carries TRBV7-2 and TRBJ2-7; 9 nucleotides match TRBD2. The V gene end was trimmed by 3 bases and the J gene end by 2 bases; junction bases not matched to a gene: 5. The germline gives CDR1 SGHTA, CDR2 FQGNSA. The CDR3 spans 15 residues.

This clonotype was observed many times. CDR3 bases: TGTGCCAGCAGCTTGTTTCGGTTGGACGGATCCTACGAGCAGTACTTC. Amino acids: CASSLFRLDGSYEQYF. The genes are TRBV5-6 and TRBJ2-7, with D uncertain. There are 16 residues in the CDR3. The V end was cut by 1 base, the J end by 1 base, with 15 bases between. Per the germline V gene, CDR1 is SGHDT and CDR2 is YYEEEE.

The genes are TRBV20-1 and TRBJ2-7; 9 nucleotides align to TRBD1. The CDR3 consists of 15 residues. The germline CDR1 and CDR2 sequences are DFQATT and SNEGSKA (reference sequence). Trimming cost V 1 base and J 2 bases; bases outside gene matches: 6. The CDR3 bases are TGCAGTGCTAGAGGCGGGACAGGGAATCCCTACGAGCAGTACTTC. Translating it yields CSARGGTGNPYEQYF.

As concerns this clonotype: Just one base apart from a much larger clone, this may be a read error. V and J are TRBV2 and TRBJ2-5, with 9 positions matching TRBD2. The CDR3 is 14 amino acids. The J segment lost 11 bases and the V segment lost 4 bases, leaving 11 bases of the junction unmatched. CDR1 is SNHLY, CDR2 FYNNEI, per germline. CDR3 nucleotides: TGTGCCAGCAGTGGGGCGGGGGGGCCAAATGAGCAGTACTTC. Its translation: CASSGAGGPNEQYF.

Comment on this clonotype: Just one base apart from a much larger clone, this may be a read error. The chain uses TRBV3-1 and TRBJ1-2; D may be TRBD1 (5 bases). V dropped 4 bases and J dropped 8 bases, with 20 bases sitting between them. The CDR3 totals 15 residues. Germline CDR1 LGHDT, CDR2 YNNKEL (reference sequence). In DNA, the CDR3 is TGTGCCAGCAGCCCACAGGCCACAGACAAAATCGGCTACACCTTC. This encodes CASSPQATDKIGYTF.

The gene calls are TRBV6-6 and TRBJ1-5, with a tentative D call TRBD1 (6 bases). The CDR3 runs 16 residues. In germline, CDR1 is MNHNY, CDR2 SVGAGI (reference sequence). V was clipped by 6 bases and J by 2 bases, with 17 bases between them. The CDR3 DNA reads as TGTGCCAGCAGGACAGGTACTCGGATCGGCAATCAGCCCCAGCATTTT. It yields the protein CASRTGTRIGNQPQHF.

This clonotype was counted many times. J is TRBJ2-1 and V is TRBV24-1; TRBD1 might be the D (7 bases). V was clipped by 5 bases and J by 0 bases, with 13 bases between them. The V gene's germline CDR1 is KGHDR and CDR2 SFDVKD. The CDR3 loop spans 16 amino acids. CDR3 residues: CATSGAGGSSYNEQFF. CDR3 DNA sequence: TGTGCCACCAGTGGGGCAGGGGGGAGCTCCTACAATGAGCAGTTCTTC.

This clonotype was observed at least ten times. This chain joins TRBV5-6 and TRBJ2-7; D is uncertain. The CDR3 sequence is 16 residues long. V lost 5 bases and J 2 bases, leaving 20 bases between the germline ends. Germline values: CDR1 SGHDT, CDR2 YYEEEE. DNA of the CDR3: TGTGCCAGCAGGAGTGACGTAGGGTCCGGACCCTACGAGCAGTACTTC. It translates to CASRSDVGSGPYEQYF. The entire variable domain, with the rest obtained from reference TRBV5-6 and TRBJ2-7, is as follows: DAGVTQSPTHLIKTRGQQVTLRCSPKSGHDTVSWYQQALGQGPQFIFQYYEEEERQRGNFPDRFSGHQFPNYSSELNVNALLLGDSALYLCASRSDVGSGPYEQYFGPGTRLTVT.

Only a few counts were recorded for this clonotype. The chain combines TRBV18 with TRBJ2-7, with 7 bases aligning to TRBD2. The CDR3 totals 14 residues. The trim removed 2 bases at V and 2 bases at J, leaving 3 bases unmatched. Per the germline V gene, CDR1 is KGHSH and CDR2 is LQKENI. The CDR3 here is CASSPGGDPYEQYF. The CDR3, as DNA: TGTGCCAGCTCACCAGGGGGGGACCCCTACGAGCAGTACTTC.

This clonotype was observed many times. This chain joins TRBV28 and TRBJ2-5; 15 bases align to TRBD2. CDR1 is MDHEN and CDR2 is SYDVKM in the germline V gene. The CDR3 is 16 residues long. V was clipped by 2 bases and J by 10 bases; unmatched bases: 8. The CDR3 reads CASSLGLAGGAGDQYF. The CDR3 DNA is TGTGCCAGCAGTTTAGGACTAGCGGGGGGGGCCGGGGACCAGTACTTC.

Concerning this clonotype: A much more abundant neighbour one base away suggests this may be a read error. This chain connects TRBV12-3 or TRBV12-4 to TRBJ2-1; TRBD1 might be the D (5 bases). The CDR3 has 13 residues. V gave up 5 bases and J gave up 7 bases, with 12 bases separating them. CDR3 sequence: CASSTTTENEQFF. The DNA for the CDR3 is TGTGCCAGCAGTACCACGACAGAAAATGAGCAGTTCTTC.

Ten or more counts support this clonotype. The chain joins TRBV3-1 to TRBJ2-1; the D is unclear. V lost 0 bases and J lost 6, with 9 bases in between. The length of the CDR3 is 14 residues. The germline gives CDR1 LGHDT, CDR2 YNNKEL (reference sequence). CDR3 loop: CASSQDRVINEQFF. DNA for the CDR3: TGTGCCAGCAGCCAAGATCGGGTCATCAATGAGCAGTTCTTC.

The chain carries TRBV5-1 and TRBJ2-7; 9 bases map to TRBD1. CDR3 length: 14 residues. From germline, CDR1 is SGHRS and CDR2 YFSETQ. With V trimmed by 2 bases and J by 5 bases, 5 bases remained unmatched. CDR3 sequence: CASSLQGAPDEQYF. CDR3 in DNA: TGCGCCAGCAGCTTACAGGGGGCGCCGGACGAGCAGTACTTC.

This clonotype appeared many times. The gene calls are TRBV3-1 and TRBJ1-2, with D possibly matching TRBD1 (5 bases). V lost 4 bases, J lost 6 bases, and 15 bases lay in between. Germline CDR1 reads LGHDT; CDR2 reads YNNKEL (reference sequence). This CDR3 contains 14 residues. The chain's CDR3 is CASSPTRGTNGYTF. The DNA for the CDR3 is TGTGCCAGCAGCCCGACGAGGGGAACTAATGGCTACACCTTC.

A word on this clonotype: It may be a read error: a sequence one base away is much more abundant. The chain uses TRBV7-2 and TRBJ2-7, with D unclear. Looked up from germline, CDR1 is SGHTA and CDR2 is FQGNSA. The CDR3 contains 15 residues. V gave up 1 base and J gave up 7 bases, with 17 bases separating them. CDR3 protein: CASSLVIGPLREQYF. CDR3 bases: TGTGCCAGCAGCTTAGTAATAGGGCCACTCAGAGAGCAGTACTTC.

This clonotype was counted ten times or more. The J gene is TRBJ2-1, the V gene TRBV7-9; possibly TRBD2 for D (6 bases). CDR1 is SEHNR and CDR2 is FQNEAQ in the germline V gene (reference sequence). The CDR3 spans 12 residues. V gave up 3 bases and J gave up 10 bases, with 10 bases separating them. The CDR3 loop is CASSLGGSEQFF. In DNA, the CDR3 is TGTGCCAGCAGCTTGGGGGGAAGCGAGCAGTTCTTC. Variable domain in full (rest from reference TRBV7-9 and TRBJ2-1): DTGVSQNPRHKITKRGQNVTFRCDPISEHNRLYWYRQTLGQGPEFLTYFQNEAQLEKSRLLSDRFSAERPKGSFSTLEIQRTEQGDSAMYLCASSLGGSEQFFGPGTRLTVL.

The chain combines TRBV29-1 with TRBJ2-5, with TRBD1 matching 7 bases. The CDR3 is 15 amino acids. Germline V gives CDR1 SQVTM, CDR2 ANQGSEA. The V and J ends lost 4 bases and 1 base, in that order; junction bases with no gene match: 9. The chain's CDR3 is CSVVGQVVSQETQYF. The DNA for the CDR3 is TGCAGCGTTGTCGGACAGGTAGTAAGCCAAGAGACCCAGTACTTC.

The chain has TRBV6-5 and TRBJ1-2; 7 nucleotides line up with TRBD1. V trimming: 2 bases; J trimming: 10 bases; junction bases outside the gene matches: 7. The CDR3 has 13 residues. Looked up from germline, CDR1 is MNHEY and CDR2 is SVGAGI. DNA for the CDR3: TGTGCCAGCAGTTACGGAGGGGGCCGGAACTACACCTTC. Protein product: CASSYGGGRNYTF.

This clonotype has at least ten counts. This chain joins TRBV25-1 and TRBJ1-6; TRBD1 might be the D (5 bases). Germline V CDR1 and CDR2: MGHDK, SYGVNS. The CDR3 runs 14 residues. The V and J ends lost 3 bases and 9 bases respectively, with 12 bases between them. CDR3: CASSEQGELSPLHF. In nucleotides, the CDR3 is TGTGCCAGCAGTGAGCAGGGAGAGCTTTCACCCCTCCACTTT.

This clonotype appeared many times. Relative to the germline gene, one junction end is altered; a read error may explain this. The DNA of the CDR3 is TGTGCCAGCAGCTTAGCTGGGACTGACTACAATGAGCAGTTCTTC. Translation gives CASSLAGTDYNEQFF. This chain connects TRBV5-1 to TRBJ2-1; D might be TRBD2 (6 bases). The CDR3 loop spans 15 amino acids. Germline assignment: CDR1 SGHRS and CDR2 YFSETQ.

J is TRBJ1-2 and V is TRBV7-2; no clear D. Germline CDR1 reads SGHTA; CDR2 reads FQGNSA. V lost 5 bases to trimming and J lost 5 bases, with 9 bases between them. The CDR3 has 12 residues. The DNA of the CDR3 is TGTGCCAGCAGCCTGGACGCGTATGGCTACACCTTC. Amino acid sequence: CASSLDAYGYTF.

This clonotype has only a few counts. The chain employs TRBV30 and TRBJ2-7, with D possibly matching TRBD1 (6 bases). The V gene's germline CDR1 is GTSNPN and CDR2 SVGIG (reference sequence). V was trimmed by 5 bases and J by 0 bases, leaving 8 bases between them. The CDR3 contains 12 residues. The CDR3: CAWGTFSYEQYF. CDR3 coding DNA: TGTGCCTGGGGGACATTCTCCTACGAGCAGTACTTC.